This TCR beta chain came from a study of blood T cell repertoires in COVID-19. Study information: The origin of the acute and convalescent COVID-19 samples was the United States, Italy and Spain. T cells, B-cell-depleted T cells, or PBMCs provided the cDNA or gDNA that served as material.

Original data processing: Amplified reference gene primers provided the basis for estimating nucleated cell counts. Only in-frame clones appear in the TCRdb table, and some are missing; sequencing was by immunoSEQ multiplex PCR. The DNA gave D and trimming, while V, J and clone size come from that table. Of approximately 450,000 clones detected, around nine tenths appear once; the ten largest clones hold almost 2%. The CDR3 consists of 14 residues. The germline V gene has CDR1 SNHLY and CDR2 FYNNEI. The V end lost 4 bases, the J end lost 4 bases, and 11 bases lay between the germline ends. This clone was found once.

This clonotype was obtained from a woman in her late teens or twenties with acute COVID-19. V usage is TRBV2 and J usage is TRBJ1-5; D is unclear. Sequenced input: PBMCs or T cells enriched from blood (not recorded which). The chain's CDR3 is CASSVGGKNQPQHF. The CDR3 DNA reads as TGTGCCAGCAGTGTCGGAGGGAAAAATCAGCCCCAGCATTTT. The full variable domain, completed using reference TRBV2 and TRBJ1-5, is EPEVTQTPSHQVTQMGQEVILRCVPISNHLYFYWYRQILGQKVEFLVSFYNNEISEKSEIFDDQFSVERPDGSNFTLKIRSTKLEDSAMYFCASSVGGKNQPQHFGDGTRLSIL.